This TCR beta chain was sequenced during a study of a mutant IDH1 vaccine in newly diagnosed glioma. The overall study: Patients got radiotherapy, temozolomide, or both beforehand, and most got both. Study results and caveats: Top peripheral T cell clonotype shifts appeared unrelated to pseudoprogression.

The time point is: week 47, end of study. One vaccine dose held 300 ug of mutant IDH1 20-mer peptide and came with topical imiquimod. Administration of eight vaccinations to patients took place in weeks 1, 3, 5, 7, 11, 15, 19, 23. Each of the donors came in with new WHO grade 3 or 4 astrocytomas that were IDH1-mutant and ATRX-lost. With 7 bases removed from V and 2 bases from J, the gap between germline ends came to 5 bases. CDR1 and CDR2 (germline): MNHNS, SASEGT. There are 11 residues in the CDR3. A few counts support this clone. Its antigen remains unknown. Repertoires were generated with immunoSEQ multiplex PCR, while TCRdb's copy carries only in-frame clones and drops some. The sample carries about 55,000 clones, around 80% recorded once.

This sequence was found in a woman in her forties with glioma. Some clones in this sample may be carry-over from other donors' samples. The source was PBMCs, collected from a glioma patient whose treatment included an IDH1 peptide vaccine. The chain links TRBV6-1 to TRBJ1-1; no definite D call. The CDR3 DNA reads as TGTGCCAGCAACTTTAACACTGAAGCTTTCTTT. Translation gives CASNFNTEAFF.